Listed below are T cell receptor beta chains from one sample, sequenced in a study of regulatory T cells in long-lasting Graves disease. TCRdb independently ran MiXCR on the multiplex PCR reads; one entry per CDR3 protein. This sample yields over 650,000 distinct CDR3 sequences, of which around 30% are seen a single time; roughly 46% belongs to the top ten. Source: peripheral blood mononuclear cells (PBMCs), taken when the disease was refractory, from a patient treated with antithyroid drugs. Receptor source: a female donor with Graves disease. Each CDR3 is given with its conserved first and last residue. A D gene is named only where the DNA matches it firmly. Expanded clones get a size class; other rows say once, few or many, or leave the size out.

many,TRBJ1-2,TRBV28,.,CASSPGGGYGYTF,TGTGCCAGCAGCCCTGGCGGGGGTTATGGCTACACCTTC
.,TRBJ1-1,TRBV29-1,.,CSVRAGLNTEAFF,TGCAGCGTTAGGGCAGGGTTGAACACTGAAGCTTTCTTT
few,TRBJ2-7,TRBV28,.,CASSFQDEQYF,TGTGCCAGCAGTTTTCAGGACGAGCAGTACTTC
many,TRBJ1-1,TRBV6-1,.,CASVTQPGALNTEAFF,TGTGCCAGTGTTACTCAGCCGGGGGCACTAAACACTGAAGCTTTCTTT
.,TRBJ1-5,TRBV2,.,CASSESRGDQPQHF,TGTGCCAGCAGTGAATCCAGGGGTGATCAGCCCCAGCATTTT
.,TRBJ2-7,TRBV10-2,TRBD1,CASSDAGGRNEQYF,TGCGCCAGCAGTGACGCAGGGGGCAGGAACGAGCAGTACTTC
.,TRBJ2-7,TRBV30,TRBD2,CAWEPSGRSYEQYF,TGTGCCTGGGAACCGAGCGGGAGGAGTTACGAGCAGTACTTC
few,TRBJ2-7,TRBV20-1,.,CSATLTTRDISGEQYF,TGCAGTGCTACCTTAACTACCCGGGACATCAGTGGCGAGCAGTACTTC
many,TRBJ2-5,TRBV6-2/TRBV6-3,TRBD2,CATARELLAGVSGETQYF,TGTGCCACTGCCAGGGAATTACTAGCGGGAGTATCAGGAGAGACCCAGTACTTC
.,TRBJ2-1,TRBV29-1,TRBD1,CSVVTGQGAREQFF,TGCAGCGTTGTGACAGGACAGGGGGCCAGGGAGCAGTTCTTC
.,TRBJ2-1,TRBV27,TRBD2,CASSKASGVYNEQFF,TGTGCCAGCAGCAAGGCTAGCGGGGTCTACAATGAGCAGTTCTTC
many,TRBJ2-7,TRBV7-9,.,CASSPRSDYEQYF,TGTGCCAGCAGCCCTCGTAGCGACTACGAGCAGTACTTC
few,TRBJ2-7,TRBV20-1,TRBD1,CSATRGTGNEQYF,TGCAGTGCTACCCGGGGGACAGGGAACGAGCAGTACTTC
few,TRBJ2-7,TRBV5-1,.,CASSNEGYEQYF,TGCGCCAGCAGCAATGAAGGTTACGAGCAGTACTTC
.,TRBJ1-5,TRBV6-5,TRBD1,CASSFASTKPGQGARSNQPQHF,TGTGCCAGCAGTTTCGCCTCCACTAAACCGGGACAGGGGGCGCGTAGCAATCAGCCCCAGCATTTT
.,TRBJ1-2,TRBV3-1,.,CASSQDTGRINGYTF,TGTGCCAGCAGCCAAGATACGGGACGAATCAATGGCTACACCTTC
few,TRBJ1-4,TRBV28,.,CASSPQVGGLNEKLFF,TGTGCCAGCAGTCCTCAGGTGGGGGGATTAAATGAAAAACTGTTTTTT
.,TRBJ1-5,TRBV10-3,TRBD1,CAISESSMDRAYSNQPQHF,TGTGCCATCAGTGAGTCGAGTATGGACAGGGCATATAGCAATCAGCCCCAGCATTTT
many,TRBJ2-7,TRBV12-3/TRBV12-4,TRBD2,CASSLAGLAIHEQYF,TGTGCCAGCAGTTTAGCCGGACTAGCTATCCACGAGCAGTACTTC
.,TRBJ2-7,TRBV5-1,TRBD2,CASSRRTSGTLGGEQYF,TGCGCCAGCAGCCGACGGACTAGCGGGACCTTGGGAGGCGAGCAGTACTTC
once,TRBJ1-2,TRBV20-1,.,CSARVGGGVHGYTF,TGCAGTGCTAGAGTAGGCGGGGGGGTCCATGGCTACACCTTC
.,TRBJ2-7,TRBV7-2,.,CASSLPGRPEQYF,TGTGCCAGCAGCCTCCCCGGGCGACCCGAGCAGTACTTC
.,TRBJ1-4,TRBV4-1,.,CASSQILGEKLFF,TGCGCCAGCAGCCAGATTCTGGGTGAAAAACTGTTTTTT
.,TRBJ2-5,TRBV7-9,.,CASSASDGGIGTQYF,TGTGCCAGCAGCGCCTCCGACGGAGGGATAGGGACCCAGTACTTC
.,TRBJ1-1,TRBV29-1,.,CSVSLGFEAFF,TGCAGCGTAAGTCTGGGGTTTGAAGCTTTCTTT
.,TRBJ1-4,TRBV2,.,CASSGQGSTNEKLFF,TGTGCCAGCAGTGGTCAGGGTTCTACTAATGAAAAACTGTTTTTT
many,TRBJ1-2,TRBV6-9,TRBD1,CASSYSGRDSYGYTF,TGTGCCAGCAGTTACTCCGGTAGGGACAGCTATGGCTACACCTTC
few,TRBJ1-5,TRBV27,.,CASSLTPDSRFNQPQHF,TGTGCCAGCAGTTTAACGCCGGACTCACGCTTCAATCAGCCCCAGCATTTT
.,TRBJ1-1,TRBV12-3/TRBV12-4,.,CASSPQGSMNTEAFF,TGTGCCAGCAGTCCGCAGGGGTCCATGAACACTGAAGCTTTCTTT
few,TRBJ2-7,TRBV6-5,TRBD2,CASSYQSGIYEQYF,TGTGCCAGCAGTTATCAGAGCGGGATCTACGAGCAGTACTTC
.,TRBJ2-7,TRBV20-1,TRBD2,CSAPLSGQSSYEQYF,TGCAGTGCCCCCCTTAGCGGGCAAAGCTCCTACGAGCAGTACTTC
many,TRBJ1-5,TRBV28,TRBD1,CASNGQGFIDSNQPQHF,TGTGCCAGCAACGGACAGGGATTCATTGATAGCAATCAGCCCCAGCATTTT
many,TRBJ2-5,TRBV28,TRBD2,CASSLKIGTSEETQYF,TGTGCCAGCAGTTTAAAGATCGGGACTAGCGAAGAGACCCAGTACTTC
many,TRBJ2-7,TRBV6-2/TRBV6-3,TRBD2,CASSYVTSGRVAEQYF,TGTGCCAGCAGTTACGTTACTAGCGGGAGGGTCGCCGAGCAGTACTTC
.,TRBJ2-5,TRBV10-3,.,CATGGDLGETQYF,TGTGCCACCGGAGGGGACCTGGGAGAGACCCAGTACTTC